This TCR beta chain was captured by sequencing in a study of blood T cell repertoires in COVID-19 (dated by TCRdb to 2019 to 2021). Turning to the overall study: Samples covering the acute and convalescent phases of COVID-19 were provided by collaborators in the United States, Italy and Spain. HLA class I and class II types, where available, came from metadata supplied by the sample provider rather than from assay-based typing. A de-identified subject ID, COVID-19 status, age in years and sex were almost always included in the sample metadata. A freely available public database, intended as a resource for researchers studying the immune response to SARS-CoV-2, is where the repertoires were released. Samples were obtained from the ongoing ImmuneRACE study (first 160 participants) and from 1,200 or so subjects provided by 6 global collaborators. The prospective study material was composed of cDNA or gDNA derived from T cells, B-cell-depleted T cells, or PBMCs. The dataset comprised deeply sampled blood TCRbeta repertoires from subjects exposed to, actively infected with, or recovered from COVID-19.

The immunoSEQ Assay, a bias-controlled multiplex PCR, was used to amplify TCRbeta CDR3 regions from genomic DNA. Concerning the study's data processing: The number of nucleated cells in each sample was estimated from the amplification of reference gene primers within the assay. To quantify the absolute abundance of each unique TCRbeta CDR3 rearrangement, sequence reads were collapsed and filtered. For each sample, productive Simpson clonality was calculated as the square root of Simpson's diversity index over productive rearrangements. The table comes from immuneACCESS by way of TCRdb, which keeps in-frame sequences with V and J called. Part of the clones is missing from these tables; in studies checked, under half for an unresolved V gene and the rest for unknown reasons. The V and J calls and the clone size are those of that table, but D and trimming were determined from the DNA. This sample gives hundreds of thousands of clones in total; about 83% of them show up just once. Approximately 6% of the sample is in the top ten clones.

The paper as a whole reports these results and caveats: The quantity of clinical and demographic metadata differed by source and by participant and was supplied without curation.

Enrolling through a virtual design, the prospective study's participants ranged in age from roughly 18 to 95 years and lived across some 23 United States geographic areas. In the prospective study, cohorts were assigned on the basis of participant-reported clinical history obtained from a screening survey and a study questionnaire. For ImmuneRACE Cohort 3, a participant was defined as recovered based on two consecutive negative NP/OP PCR tests, clearance by a healthcare professional, or resolution of symptoms. Each participant in the prospective study had whole blood, serum and a nasopharyngeal or oropharyngeal swab collected by mobile phlebotomists. Prospective study participants could optionally give additional blood draws and questionnaires over a 2-month period. Before DNA extraction, prospective study blood samples were shipped either frozen or at room temperature. The CDR3 holds 20 amino acids from the cysteine to the phenylalanine. CDR3 DNA only is kept here, 60 bases in frame from base 1. Cut back by 3 bases and 1 base, the V and J ends lie 24 bases apart. The germline V gene supplies CDR1 MGHRA and CDR2 YSYEKL.

By how much of the sample it makes up, this clone is medium-sized (0.01 to 0.1%). Its binding antigen is unknown. Per-base quality was not reported, and no clone a single base away is much larger than it. The clonotype was recovered from a middle-aged woman who had recovered from COVID-19. Material for sequencing was PBMCs or T cells enriched from blood (not recorded which). In this chain, TRBV4-1 is recombined with TRBJ2-2, with TRBD2 as a weak D call on 7 bases. The CDR3 protein is CASSQPSGARGAKNTGELFF. The nucleotide sequence reads TGCGCCAGCAGCCAGCCCTCGGGGGCACGGGGGGCGAAGAACACCGGGGAGCTGTTTTTT.